The 9 T cell receptor beta chains below come from one sample, sequenced in a study of identical twins. TCRdb recomputed calls from the 5' RACE reads with MiXCR, one row per CDR3 protein. The sample holds fewer than 550,000 distinct CDR3 sequences, approximately 15% seen once. These data were also reused for a study on yellow fever vaccine responses in identical twins.

The specimen sequenced was CD4+ T cells sorted from blood. Receptor source: a woman under 30 in good health.

In this sample, this clonotype turned up a few times. The V call is TRBV29-1, the J call TRBJ1-2; D may be TRBD1 (5 bases). Trimming shortened V by 3 bases and J by 4 bases, and 9 bases separated the two germline ends. CDR1 is SQVTM, CDR2 ANQGSEA, per germline. This CDR3 spans 12 amino acids. The DNA of the CDR3 is TGCAGCGTTGATCAGGGAGGCTATGGCTACACCTTC. Its translation is CSVDQGGYGYTF. Together with reference TRBV29-1 and TRBJ1-2, the CDR3 gives the full variable domain: SAVISQKPSRDICQRGTSLTIQCQVDSQVTMMFWYRQQPGQSLTLIATANQGSEATYESGFVIDKFPISRPNLTFSTLTVSNMSPEDSSIYLCSVDQGGYGYTFGSGTRLTVV.

The V call is TRBV5-5, the J call TRBJ2-7; TRBD2 agrees at 13 bases. V was pared by 1 base and J by 7 bases, with 14 bases of the junction left unmatched. Germline-derived CDR1 and CDR2 are SGHKS and YYEKEE (reference sequence). The CDR3 covers 18 residues. The CDR3 reads CASSLQLAGGPLAGEQYF. In nucleotides, the CDR3 is TGTGCCAGCAGCTTGCAACTAGCGGGAGGGCCTCTGGCTGGGGAGCAGTACTTC.

This sequence joins TRBV4-3 and TRBJ2-7; TRBD1 matches 7 bases. Trimming at V came to 1 base and at J to 3 bases, leaving 18 bases not matched to a gene. The CDR3 sequence is 19 residues long. Germline CDR1 LGHNA, CDR2 YSLEER. In DNA form, the CDR3 reads TGCGCCAGCAGCCAAGGGGCCCCCCTAACAGGGGTTATTGACTACGAGCAGTACTTC. Amino acid sequence: CASSQGAPLTGVIDYEQYF.

J is TRBJ2-7 and V is TRBV20-1; 9 bases map to TRBD2. J gave up 2 bases and V 5 bases, and 7 bases lay outside the gene matches. The CDR3 runs 14 residues. CDR1 DFQATT and CDR2 SNEGSKA come from the germline V gene (reference sequence). The CDR3 spells CSAHSGSLTYEQYF. In nucleotides, the CDR3 is TGCAGTGCTCATAGCGGGAGCCTTACCTACGAGCAGTACTTC.

The table lists this clonotype with a few counts. V and J are TRBV20-1 and TRBJ1-6, with 7 bases lining up with TRBD1. Germline assignment: CDR1 DFQATT and CDR2 SNEGSKA (reference sequence). The CDR3 runs 13 residues. V shed 3 bases, J shed 7 bases, and the junction held 3 bases outside the gene matches. The CDR3 nucleotides read TGCAGTGCTAGGGGGACAGAGAATTCACCCCTCCACTTT. Its protein is CSARGTENSPLHF.

This clonotype has only a few counts. The chain recombines TRBV5-5 with TRBJ2-3; the match to TRBD1 covers 7 bases. CDR1 is SGHKS and CDR2 is YYEKEE in the germline V gene (reference sequence). This CDR3 contains 16 residues. V was pared by 4 bases and J by 6 bases, with 14 bases of the junction left unmatched. The CDR3 loop reads CASSPARQGIMDTQYF. CDR3 DNA sequence: TGTGCCAGCAGCCCGGCGCGACAGGGAATTATGGATACGCAGTATTTT.

This clonotype was seen at least ten times. The chain carries TRBV29-1 and TRBJ2-7; TRBD1 is a possible D gene (6 bases). V shed 6 bases and J shed 4 bases, with 19 bases lying between them. The CDR3 extends over 14 amino acids. The germline V gene encodes CDR1 SQVTM and CDR2 ANQGSEA. The CDR3 sequence is CSVASTGNEYEQYF. The CDR3 DNA follows: TGCAGCGTAGCAAGCACAGGGAATGAATACGAGCAGTACTTC.

The V gene is TRBV11-2, the J gene TRBJ2-7; D is ambiguous. The germline V and J ends were trimmed by 1 base and 0 bases, with 13 bases remaining between them. Per germline, CDR1 SGHAT and CDR2 FQNNGV. CDR3 size: 16 residues. CDR3 sequence: CASSLAVVRSSYEQYF. The CDR3 nucleotides read TGTGCCAGCAGCTTAGCGGTGGTTAGAAGCTCCTACGAGCAGTACTTC.

This clonotype was seen more than once but under ten times. The chain carries TRBV5-1 and TRBJ2-3, with a tentative D call TRBD2 (7 bases). V lost 5 bases and J 5 bases, leaving 12 bases between the germline ends. The CDR3 is 13 amino acids. Germline CDR1 SGHRS, CDR2 YFSETQ. In DNA, the CDR3 is TGCGCCAGCAGTAAGGGAGGGGGAGATACGCAGTATTTT. As protein: CASSKGGGDTQYF.